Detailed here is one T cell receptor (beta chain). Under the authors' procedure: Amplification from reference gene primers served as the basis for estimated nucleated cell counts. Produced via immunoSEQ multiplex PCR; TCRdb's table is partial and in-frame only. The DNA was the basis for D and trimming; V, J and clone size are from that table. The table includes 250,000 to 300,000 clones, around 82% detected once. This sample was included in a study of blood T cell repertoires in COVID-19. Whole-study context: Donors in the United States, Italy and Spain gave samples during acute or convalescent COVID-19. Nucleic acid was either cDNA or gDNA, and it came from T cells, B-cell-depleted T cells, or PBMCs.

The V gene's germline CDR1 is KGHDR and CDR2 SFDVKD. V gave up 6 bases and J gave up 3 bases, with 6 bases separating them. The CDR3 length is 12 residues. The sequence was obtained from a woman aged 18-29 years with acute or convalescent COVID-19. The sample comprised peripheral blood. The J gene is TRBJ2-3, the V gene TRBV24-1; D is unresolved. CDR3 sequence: CATSFRTDTQYF. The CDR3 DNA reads TGTGCCACCAGTTTCCGGACAGATACGCAGTATTTT.